This T cell receptor (beta chain) was obtained from a study of blood T cell repertoires in COVID-19. Sequencing was performed with immunoSEQ multiplex PCR; in TCRdb, only in-frame clones are kept and a portion is missing. The data show 320,000 or so clones, around nine tenths seen once. Germline V CDR1 and CDR2: SGHTA, FQGNSA. The CDR3 consists of 14 residues. The ends were cut back, 5 bases at V and 9 bases at J, with 19 bases in the middle. The clonotype was recovered from a man between 60 and 75 years old who had recovered from COVID-19. The specimen sequenced was PBMCs or T cells enriched from blood (not recorded which). This sequence joins TRBV7-2 and TRBJ1-2; D gene unclear. The CDR3 coding sequence is TGTGCCAGCAGCCTCCAACGGGCGACCGGGAGCTACACCTTC. Translation gives CASSLQRATGSYTF. The entire variable domain, with the rest obtained from reference TRBV7-2 and TRBJ1-2, is as follows: GAGVSQSPSNKVTEKGKDVELRCDPISGHTALYWYRQSLGQGLEFLIYFQGNSAPDKSGLPSDRFSAERTGGSVSTLTIQRTQQEDSAVYLCASSLQRATGSYTFGSGTRLTVV.